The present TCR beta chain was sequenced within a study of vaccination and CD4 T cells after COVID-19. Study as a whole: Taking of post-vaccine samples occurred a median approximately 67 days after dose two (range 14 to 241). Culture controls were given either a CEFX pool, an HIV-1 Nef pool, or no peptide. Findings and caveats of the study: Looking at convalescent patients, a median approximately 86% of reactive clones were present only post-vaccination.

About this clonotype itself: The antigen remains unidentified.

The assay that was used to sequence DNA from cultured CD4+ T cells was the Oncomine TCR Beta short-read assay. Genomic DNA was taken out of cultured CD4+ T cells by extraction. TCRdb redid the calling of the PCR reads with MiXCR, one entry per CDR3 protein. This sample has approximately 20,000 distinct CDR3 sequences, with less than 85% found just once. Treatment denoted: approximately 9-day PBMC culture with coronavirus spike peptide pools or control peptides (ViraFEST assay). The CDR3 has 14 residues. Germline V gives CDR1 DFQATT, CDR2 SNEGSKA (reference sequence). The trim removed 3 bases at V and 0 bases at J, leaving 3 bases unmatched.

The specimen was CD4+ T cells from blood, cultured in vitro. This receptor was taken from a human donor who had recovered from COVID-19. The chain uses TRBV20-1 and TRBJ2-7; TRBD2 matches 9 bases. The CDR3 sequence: CSARSSGSSYEQYF. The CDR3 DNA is TGCAGTGCTAGGAGTAGCGGGAGCTCCTACGAGCAGTACTTC.